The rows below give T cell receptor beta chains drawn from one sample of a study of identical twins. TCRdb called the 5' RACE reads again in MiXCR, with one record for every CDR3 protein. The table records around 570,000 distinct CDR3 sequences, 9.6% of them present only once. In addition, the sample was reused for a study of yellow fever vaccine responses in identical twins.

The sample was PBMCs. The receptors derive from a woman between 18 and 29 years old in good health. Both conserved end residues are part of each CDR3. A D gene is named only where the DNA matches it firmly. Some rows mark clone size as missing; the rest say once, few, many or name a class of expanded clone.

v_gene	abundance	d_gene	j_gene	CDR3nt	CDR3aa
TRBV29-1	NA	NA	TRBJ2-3	TGCAGCGTTGGGACGGTTTTCCCCAGGACGACCGGGGCCGACACAGATACGCAGTATTTT	CSVGTVFPRTTGADTDTQYF
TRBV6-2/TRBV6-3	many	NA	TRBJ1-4	TGTGCCAGCAGCCGCGGAGCAACTAATGAAAAACTGTTTTTT	CASSRGATNEKLFF
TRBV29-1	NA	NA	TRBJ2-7	TGCAGCGTTTGGGGGGACAGTTCCTACGAGCAGTACTTC	CSVWGDSSYEQYF
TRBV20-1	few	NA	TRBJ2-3	TGCAGTGCTAGAGGGCCGGTGAACACAGATACGCAGTATTTT	CSARGPVNTDTQYF
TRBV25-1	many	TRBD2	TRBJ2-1	TGTGCCAGCAGTGAATCCCTACTAGCGGGAGGTTACAATGAGCAGTTCTTC	CASSESLLAGGYNEQFF
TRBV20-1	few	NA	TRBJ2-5	TGCAGTGCGCAAAGGGATCCCCTAGAGACCCAGTACTTC	CSAQRDPLETQYF
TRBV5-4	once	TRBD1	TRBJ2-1	TGTGCCAGCAGCTTGCCCCCTACCGGGACAGGGGTAAATGAGCAGTTCTTC	CASSLPPTGTGVNEQFF
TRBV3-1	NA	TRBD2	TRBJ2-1	TGTGCCAGCAGCCTCTTCTATAGCGGGAGCTCCTACAATGAGCAGTTCTTC	CASSLFYSGSSYNEQFF
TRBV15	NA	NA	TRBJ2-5	TGTGCCACCAGCAGAGGGACCGGGAAGGTAGAGACCCAGTACTTC	CATSRGTGKVETQYF
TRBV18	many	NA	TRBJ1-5	TGTGCCAGCTCAGAACAAGGGGGGGATCAGCCCCAGCATTTT	CASSEQGGDQPQHF
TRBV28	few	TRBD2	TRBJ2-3	TGTGCCACCCGTAGCGGGGGGAGCACAGATACGCAGTATTTT	CATRSGGSTDTQYF
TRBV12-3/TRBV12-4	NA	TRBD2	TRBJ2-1	TGTGCCAGCAGTTTATACGGGGGGGCTTACAATGAGCAGTTCTTC	CASSLYGGAYNEQFF
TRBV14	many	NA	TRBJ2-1	TGTGCCAGCAGCCAAGTCATCGGGAGTGCGTACAATGAGCAGTTCTTC	CASSQVIGSAYNEQFF
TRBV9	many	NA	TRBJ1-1	TGTGCCAGCAGCCCCCACGGGGGCTTGAACACTGAAGCTTTCTTT	CASSPHGGLNTEAFF
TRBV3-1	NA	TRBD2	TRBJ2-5	TGTGCCAGCAGCCAAAATAGGCGGGAGGGCCTAGTTTACGGAGAGACCCAGTACTTC	CASSQNRREGLVYGETQYF
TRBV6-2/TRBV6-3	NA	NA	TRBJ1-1	TGTGCCAGCAGTGACCCCGGGACAACCAACACTGAAGCTTTCTTT	CASSDPGTTNTEAFF
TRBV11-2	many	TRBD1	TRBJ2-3	TGTGCCAGCAGCCCTCGGACAGGGCCGGATACGCAGTATTTT	CASSPRTGPDTQYF
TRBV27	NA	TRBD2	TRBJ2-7	TGTGCCAGCAGGTCACCACTAGCGGGAGGCGAGCAGTACTTC	CASRSPLAGGEQYF
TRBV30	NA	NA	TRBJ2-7	TGTGCCTGGAGTCCCCAGGGGTTCCGGTACGAGCAGTACTTC	CAWSPQGFRYEQYF
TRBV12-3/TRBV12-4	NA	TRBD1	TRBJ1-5	TGTGCCAGCAGGCGGACAGGGGGCTATCAGCCCCAGCATTTT	CASRRTGGYQPQHF
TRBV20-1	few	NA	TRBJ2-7	TGCAGTCTCTGGGGAGACTACGAGCAGTACTTC	CSLWGDYEQYF
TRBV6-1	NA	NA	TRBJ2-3	TGTGCCAGCAGAACATCCGGGGGAGATACGCAGTATTTT	CASRTSGGDTQYF
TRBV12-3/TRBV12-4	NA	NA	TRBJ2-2	TGTGCCAGCAGGACATACGCTGGCACCGGGGAGCTGTTTTTT	CASRTYAGTGELFF
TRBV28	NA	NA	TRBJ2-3	TGTGCCAGCAGGAGCGAGGGGATTAGCCCGAGCACAGATACGCAGTATTTT	CASRSEGISPSTDTQYF
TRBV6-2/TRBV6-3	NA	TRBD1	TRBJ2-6	TGTGCCAGCAGTTACTTTTTTCGCGGACAGGCCCTCTCTGGGGCCAACGTCCTGACTTTC	CASSYFFRGQALSGANVLTF
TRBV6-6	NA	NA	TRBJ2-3	TGTGCCAGCAGTTACGAGGGAGGCCAAACGCAGTATTTT	CASSYEGGQTQYF
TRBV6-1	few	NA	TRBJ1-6	TGTGCCAGCAGTCCCACCTGGGCGGGTAATTCACCCCTCCACTTT	CASSPTWAGNSPLHF
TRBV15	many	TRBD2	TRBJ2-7	TGTGCCACCAGCAGGTCTACTAGCGGGAGAACTGGCCCCTACGAGCAGTACTTC	CATSRSTSGRTGPYEQYF
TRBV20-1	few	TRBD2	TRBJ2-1	TGCAGTGCTAGAGTTAGCGGGAGCAGCGAGCAGTTCTTC	CSARVSGSSEQFF
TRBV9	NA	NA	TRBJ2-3	TGTGCCAGCAGCGTAGGTCGGCTTACCACAGATACGCAGTATTTT	CASSVGRLTTDTQYF
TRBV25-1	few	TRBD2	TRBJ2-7	TGTGCCAGCGGGGGGACTAGCGGGAGATTCCAGTACTTC	CASGGTSGRFQYF
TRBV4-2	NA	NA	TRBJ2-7	TGTGCCAGCAGCCAACTTCACGGAGGGCCCTACGAGCAGTACTTC	CASSQLHGGPYEQYF
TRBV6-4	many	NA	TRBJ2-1	TGTGCCAGCAGTGACGGCCAGTCAGGGCACAATGAGCAGTTCTTC	CASSDGQSGHNEQFF
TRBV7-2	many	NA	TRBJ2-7	TGTGCCAGCAGCGTGCGACTGAGCTCCTACGAGCAGTACTTC	CASSVRLSSYEQYF
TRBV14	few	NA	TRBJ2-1	TGTGCCAGCAGCCACACAGGGCGCAATGAGCAGTTCTTC	CASSHTGRNEQFF
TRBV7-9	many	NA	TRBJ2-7	TGTGCCAGCAGCCCCCCCCTGGGGGCATCCCGTTTTTACGAGCAGTACTTC	CASSPPLGASRFYEQYF
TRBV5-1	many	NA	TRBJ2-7	TGCGCCAGCAGCTTGGATCACCACTACGAGCAGTACTTC	CASSLDHHYEQYF
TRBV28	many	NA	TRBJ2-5	TGTGCCAGCAGTCGGCGGGGGCCTAAAGAGACCCAGTACTTC	CASSRRGPKETQYF
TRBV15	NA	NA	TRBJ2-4	TGTGCCACCAGCGGGGATTGGGGAGCCAAAAACATTCAGTACTTC	CATSGDWGAKNIQYF